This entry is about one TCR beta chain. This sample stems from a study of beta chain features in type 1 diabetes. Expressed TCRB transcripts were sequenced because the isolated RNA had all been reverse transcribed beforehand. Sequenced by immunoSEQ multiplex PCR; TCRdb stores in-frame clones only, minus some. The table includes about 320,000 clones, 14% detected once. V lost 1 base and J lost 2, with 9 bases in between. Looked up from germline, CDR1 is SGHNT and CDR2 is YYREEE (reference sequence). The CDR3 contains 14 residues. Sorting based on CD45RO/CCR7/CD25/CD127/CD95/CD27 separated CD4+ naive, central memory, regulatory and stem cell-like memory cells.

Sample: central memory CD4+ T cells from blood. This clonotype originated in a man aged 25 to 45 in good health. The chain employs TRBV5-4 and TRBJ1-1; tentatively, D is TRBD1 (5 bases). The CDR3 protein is CASSLWDGNTEAFF. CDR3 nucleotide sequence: TGTGCCAGCAGCTTGTGGGACGGAAACACTGAAGCTTTCTTT.